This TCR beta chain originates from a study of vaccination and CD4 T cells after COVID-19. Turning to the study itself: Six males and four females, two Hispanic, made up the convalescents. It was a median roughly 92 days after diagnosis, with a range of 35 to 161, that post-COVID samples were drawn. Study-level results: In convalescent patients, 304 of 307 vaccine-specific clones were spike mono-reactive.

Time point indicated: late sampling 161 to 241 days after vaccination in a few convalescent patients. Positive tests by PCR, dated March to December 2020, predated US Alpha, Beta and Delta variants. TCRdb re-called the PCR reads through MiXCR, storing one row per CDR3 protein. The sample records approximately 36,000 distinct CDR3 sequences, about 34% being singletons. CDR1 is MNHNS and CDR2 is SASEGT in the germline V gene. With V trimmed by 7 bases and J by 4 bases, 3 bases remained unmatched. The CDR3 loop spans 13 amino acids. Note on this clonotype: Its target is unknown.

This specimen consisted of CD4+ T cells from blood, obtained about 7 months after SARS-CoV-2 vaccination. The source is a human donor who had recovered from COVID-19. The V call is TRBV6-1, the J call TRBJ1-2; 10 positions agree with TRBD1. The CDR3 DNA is TGTGCCAGCACTGACAGGGGGCCCTATGGCTACACCTTC. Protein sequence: CASTDRGPYGYTF.